The next 4 T cell receptor beta chains were all read from a single sample in a study of STAT5B mutations in CD4+ large granular lymphocyte leukemia. Libraries were prepared by immunoSEQ multiplex PCR; TCRdb keeps only in-frame clonotypes and omits some of them. In the table there are 32,000 or so clones, approximately 80% of which are singletons. The sample comprised CD4+ T cells from blood buffy coats. The receptor source for this set is a human donor in good health.

This clone was found a few times. The chain combines TRBV4-3 with TRBJ2-7; D possibly corresponds to TRBD1 (5 bases). In germline, CDR1 is LGHNA, CDR2 YSLEER. V shed 0 bases and J shed 4 bases, with 13 bases lying between them. CDR3 length: 15 amino acids. This chain's CDR3 is CASSQDYLAGYEQYF. The CDR3 DNA follows: TGCGCCAGCAGCCAAGATTACCTGGCAGGGTACGAGCAGTACTTC.

The gene calls are TRBV27 and TRBJ2-3, with TRBD2 as a possible D gene (5 bases). Germline values: CDR1 MNHEY, CDR2 SMNVEV (reference sequence). The CDR3 loop spans 15 amino acids. Trimming removed 5 bases from V and 1 base from J, with 13 bases in between. The CDR3 DNA reads as TGTGCCAGCAGTCTGGGAGTCTTGGGCACAGATACGCAGTATTTT. This codes for CASSLGVLGTDTQYF.

V usage is TRBV10-3 and J usage is TRBJ1-2; 9 bases are shared with TRBD1. Germline V CDR1 and CDR2: ENHRY, SYGVKD. Unmatched junction bases numbered 15, after V lost 6 bases and J lost 4 bases. This CDR3 is built from 17 residues. Here the CDR3 DNA reads TGTGCCATCAGAAGCTCCGGAGACAGGGGGTTAAGCTATGGCTACACCTTC. Translating it yields CAIRSSGDRGLSYGYTF.

The CDR3 coding sequence is TGTGCCAGCAGTTTATTTGGGACAGGGAGCCCCGGGGAGCTGTTTTTT. It encodes CASSLFGTGSPGELFF. The chain employs TRBV27 and TRBJ2-2; 9 bases align to TRBD1. CDR1 is MNHEY, CDR2 SMNVEV, per germline (reference sequence). J was trimmed by 6 bases and V by 1 base; bases with no gene match: 6. CDR3 length equals 16 residues.